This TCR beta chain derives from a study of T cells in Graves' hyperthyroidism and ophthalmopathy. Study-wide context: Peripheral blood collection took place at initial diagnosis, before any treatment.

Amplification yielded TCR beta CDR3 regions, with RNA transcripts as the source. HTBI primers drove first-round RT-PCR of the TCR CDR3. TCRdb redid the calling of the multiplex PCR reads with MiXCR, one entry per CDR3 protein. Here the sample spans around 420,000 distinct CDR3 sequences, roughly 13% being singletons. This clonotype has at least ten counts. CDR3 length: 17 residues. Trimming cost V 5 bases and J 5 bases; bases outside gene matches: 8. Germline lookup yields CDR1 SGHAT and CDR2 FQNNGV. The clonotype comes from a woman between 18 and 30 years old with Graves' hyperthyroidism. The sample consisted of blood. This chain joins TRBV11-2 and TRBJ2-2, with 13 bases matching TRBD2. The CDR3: CASSIGLAGVGTGELFF. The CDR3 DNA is TGTGCCAGCAGCATCGGACTAGCGGGAGTAGGGACCGGGGAGCTGTTTTTT.